This T cell receptor (beta chain) emerged from a study of T cells in Graves' hyperthyroidism and ophthalmopathy. Study-level information: It was at initial diagnosis, before any treatment, that peripheral blood was collected.

V gave up 9 bases and J gave up 4 bases; unmatched junction bases: 6. The CDR3 extends over 15 amino acids. CDR1 and CDR2 (germline): KGHDR, SFDVKD. Amplified TCR beta CDR3 regions derived from RNA transcripts. HTBI primers drove first-round RT-PCR of the TCR CDR3. Each CDR3 protein is one row after TCRdb ran MiXCR on the multiplex PCR reads. The table records roughly 380,000 distinct CDR3 sequences, approximately 15% of them present only once. Study conclusions and caveats: By a 13 V-J model, ophthalmopathy was set apart from stable hyperthyroidism.

Regarding this clonotype: Its specificity is unknown.

Stable disease denoted Graves' hyperthyroidism without ophthalmopathy progression within 18 months. In making diagnoses, clinical symptoms, serum thyroxine and TRAb, thyroid ultrasound and orbital computed tomography were all used. The sequence derives from a woman between 55 and 75 years old with Graves' hyperthyroidism. The genes are TRBV24-1 and TRBJ2-2; TRBD1 matches 11 bases. Sequencing was carried out using blood. The CDR3 DNA is TGTGCCACCCGGACAGGGGGCGGTGTCACCGGGGAGCTGTTTTTT. Its protein product is CATRTGGGVTGELFF.